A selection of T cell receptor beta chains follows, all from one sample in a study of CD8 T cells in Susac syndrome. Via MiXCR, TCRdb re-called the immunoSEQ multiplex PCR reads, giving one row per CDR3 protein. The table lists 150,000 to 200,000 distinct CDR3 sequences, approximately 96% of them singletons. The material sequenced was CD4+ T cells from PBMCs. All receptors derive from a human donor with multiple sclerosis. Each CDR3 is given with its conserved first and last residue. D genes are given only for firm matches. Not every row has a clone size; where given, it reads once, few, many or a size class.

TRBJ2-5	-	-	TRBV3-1	TGTGCCAGCAGCCAAGATTTGGGTGGAGAGACCCAGTACTTC	CASSQDLGGETQYF
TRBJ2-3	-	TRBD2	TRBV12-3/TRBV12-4	TGTGCCAGCACCTCGAACCCCCCGAGACTAGCGGGCCTTAGGAGCACAGATACGCAGTATTTT	CASTSNPPRLAGLRSTDTQYF
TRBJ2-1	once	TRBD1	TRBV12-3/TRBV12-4	TGTGCCAGCAGTTCCTCCGGGACAGGGAGATCCTACAATGAGCAGTTCTTC	CASSSSGTGRSYNEQFF
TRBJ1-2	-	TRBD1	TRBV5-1	TGCGCCAGCAGCTTGCCCGACAGGGAGAACTATGGCTACACCTTC	CASSLPDRENYGYTF
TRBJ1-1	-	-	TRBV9	TGTGCCAGCAGCGTAAACGAGGGGGAGGCTTTCTTT	CASSVNEGEAFF
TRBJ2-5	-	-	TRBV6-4	TGTGCCAGCCCCGACGCAACACCAAAAGGGGACCAAGAGACCCAGTACTTC	CASPDATPKGDQETQYF
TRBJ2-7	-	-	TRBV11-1	TGTGCCAGCAGCTTAAGTGACAGGTCTTACGAGCAGTACTTC	CASSLSDRSYEQYF
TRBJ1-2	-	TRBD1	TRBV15	TGTGCCACCAGCAGAGATCCGACAGGGCAGCACCATTATGGCTACACCTTC	CATSRDPTGQHHYGYTF
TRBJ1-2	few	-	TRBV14	TGTGCCAGCAGCCGGGGCGGCACAGTCAACTATGGCTACACCTTC	CASSRGGTVNYGYTF
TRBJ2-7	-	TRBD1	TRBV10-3	TGTGCCATCAGTGAGGGCTTCGGGACAGGGACATCCTACGAGCAGTACTTC	CAISEGFGTGTSYEQYF
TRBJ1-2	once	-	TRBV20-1	TGCAGTGCTAGGACCCTCGACAGAAACTATGGCTACACCTTC	CSARTLDRNYGYTF
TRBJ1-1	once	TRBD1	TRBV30	TGTGCCTGGAGTAGGCAGGGGGCACCGAACACTGAAGCTTTCTTT	CAWSRQGAPNTEAFF
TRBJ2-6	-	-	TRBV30	TGTGCCTGGAGAACGGGGTCTGGGGCCAACGTCCTGACTTTC	CAWRTGSGANVLTF
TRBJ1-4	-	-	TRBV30	TGTGCCTGGAGGCGACCGGAGAGACTGTTTTTT	CAWRRPERLFF
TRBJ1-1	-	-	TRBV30	TGTGCCTGGAATTGGGGGCGAGCTACTGAAGCTTTCTTT	CAWNWGRATEAFF
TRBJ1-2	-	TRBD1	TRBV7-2	TGTGCCAGCAGACCGGGACAGCCCCCCTATGGCTACACCTTC	CASRPGQPPYGYTF
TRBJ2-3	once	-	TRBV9	TGTGCCAGCAGCGTAGGGGGCGGGGCAAGAACAGATACGCAGTATTTT	CASSVGGGARTDTQYF
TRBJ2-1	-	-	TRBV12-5	TGTGCTAGTGAACGCCAGACTATCCCCTACAATGAGCAGTTCTTC	CASERQTIPYNEQFF
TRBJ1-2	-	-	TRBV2	TGTGCCAGCAGGGGGCTAACTAACTATGGCTACACCTTC	CASRGLTNYGYTF
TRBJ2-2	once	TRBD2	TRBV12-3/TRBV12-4	TGTGCCAGCAGGCCGGGACTAGGCATCGCCGGGGAGCTGTTTTTT	CASRPGLGIAGELFF
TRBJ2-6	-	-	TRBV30	TGTGCCTGGAGGGCTTCTGGGGCCAACGTCCTGACTTTC	CAWRASGANVLTF
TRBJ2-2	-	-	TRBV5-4	TGTGCCAGCAGCCATCCAATGTCCGGGGAGCTGTTTTTT	CASSHPMSGELFF
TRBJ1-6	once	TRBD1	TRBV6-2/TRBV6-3	TGTGCCAGCAGCTACCTGGGATGGGACAGGGGATTCCTCCACTTT	CASSYLGWDRGFLHF
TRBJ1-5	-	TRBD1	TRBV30	TGTGCCTGGAGGGCGGGGAGACAGGGTATGGGGAGCAATCAGCCCCAGCATTTT	CAWRAGRQGMGSNQPQHF
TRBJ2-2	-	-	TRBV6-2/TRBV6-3	TGTGCCAGCAGCCGGGATGCTTCCACCGGGGAGCTGTTTTTT	CASSRDASTGELFF
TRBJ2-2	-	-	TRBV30	TGTGCCTGCAAGCAGACCGGGGAGCTGTTTTTT	CACKQTGELFF
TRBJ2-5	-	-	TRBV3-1	TGTGCCAGCAGCCAAATGCAGGGGGGCCAAGAGACCCAGTACTTC	CASSQMQGGQETQYF
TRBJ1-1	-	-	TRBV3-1	TGTGCCAGCAGCCAAGAATTTGAAGCTTTCTTT	CASSQEFEAFF
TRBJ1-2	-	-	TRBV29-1	TGCAGCGCCGAGGAGGGGGATGTGGCTGGTGGCTACACCTTC	CSAEEGDVAGGYTF
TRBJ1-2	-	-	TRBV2	TGTGCCAGCGTCGAGGCCCGGGATGGCTACACCTTC	CASVEARDGYTF
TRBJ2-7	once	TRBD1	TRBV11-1	TGTGCCAGCAGCGCCCGGACAGGGCCCTACGAGCAGTACTTC	CASSARTGPYEQYF
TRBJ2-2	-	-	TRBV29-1	TGCAGCGTCGGTGGGCTATTGAGTACCGGGGAGCTGTTTTTT	CSVGGLLSTGELFF
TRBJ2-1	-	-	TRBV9	TGTGCCAGCAGCGTAGACAGCCACAATGAGCAGTTCTTC	CASSVDSHNEQFF
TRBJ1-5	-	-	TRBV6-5	TGTGCCAGCAGACAACAGGGTAATCAGCCCCAGCATTTT	CASRQQGNQPQHF
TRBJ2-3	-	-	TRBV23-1	TGCGCCAGCAGTCGGGATATAAGTACAGATACGCAGTATTTT	CASSRDISTDTQYF
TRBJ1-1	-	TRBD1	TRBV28	TGTGCCAGCAGTCGACAGGGCGCGAACACTGAAGCTTTCTTT	CASSRQGANTEAFF
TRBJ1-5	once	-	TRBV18	TGTGCCAGCTCACTCTTGGCTGGCGGCGAGAATCAGCCCCAGCATTTT	CASSLLAGGENQPQHF
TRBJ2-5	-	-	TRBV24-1	TGTGCCACCAGTGACCCATCGGAATGGGGGACCCAGTACTTC	CATSDPSEWGTQYF
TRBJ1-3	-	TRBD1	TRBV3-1	TGTGCCAGCAGCCAAGACGTCTGGACAGGGGCCCAAGCCCTATCAAACACCATATATTTT	CASSQDVWTGAQALSNTIYF
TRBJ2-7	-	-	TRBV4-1	TGCGCCAGCAGCCAAGATGGTGGGGGAGGCGAGCAGTACTTC	CASSQDGGGGEQYF
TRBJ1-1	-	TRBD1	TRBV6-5	TGTGCCAGCAGTTACCCGAACAGGGGATTTACTGAAGCTTTCTTT	CASSYPNRGFTEAFF